The 26 T cell receptor beta chains below were found in one sample sequenced in a study of blood T cell repertoires in COVID-19. The repertoire was sequenced with immunoSEQ multiplex PCR; TCRdb's copy has only in-frame clones and lacks some. This sample has about 110,000 clones, with 70% to 90% found just once. The sample consisted of peripheral blood. The receptors come from a human donor in a cohort sampled during active COVID-19.

To note about this clone: The identical CDR3 is also encoded by other nucleotide sequences in the sample. The chain combines TRBV6-2 or TRBV6-3 with TRBJ2-7; possibly TRBD1 for D (6 bases). The germline V gene encodes CDR1 MNHEY and CDR2 SVGEGT. CDR3 length equals 12 residues. With 6 bases removed from V and 3 bases from J, the gap between germline ends came to 9 bases. CDR3 protein: CASSPTGYEQYF. CDR3 bases: TGTGCCAGCAGCCCGACAGGCTACGAGCAGTACTTC.

The genes are TRBV4-2 and TRBJ2-7; D unresolved. The CDR3 has 16 residues. V was shortened by 2 bases and J by 3 bases, with 17 bases between the two germline ends. The V gene's germline CDR1 is LGHNA and CDR2 YNFKEQ. The CDR3 here is CASSQSSGQADYEQYF. CDR3 DNA sequence: TGTGCCAGCAGCCAATCCTCGGGTCAAGCAGACTACGAGCAGTACTTC.

The chain is built from TRBV28 and TRBJ1-5, with D perhaps TRBD1 (6 bases). The V end was cut by 7 bases, the J end by 14 bases, with 21 bases between. This CDR3 is 13 amino acids long. The germline V gene encodes CDR1 MDHEN and CDR2 SYDVKM. The CDR3 DNA reads TGTGCCAGCAATTCCTTGTTTGGGGGGGGCGAGCATTTT. It yields the protein CASNSLFGGGEHF.

The chain has TRBV3-1 (or the pseudogene TRBV3-2) and TRBJ1-2; 8 nucleotides line up with TRBD1. The CDR3 contains 16 residues. Germline CDR1 is LGHDT and CDR2 is YNNKEL (reference sequence). Trimming at V came to 1 base and at J to 4 bases, leaving 8 bases not matched to a gene. CDR3 in DNA: TGTGCCAGCAGCCAAGCGTACGGACAGGGTGTCTATGGCTACACCTTC. Residues: CASSQAYGQGVYGYTF.

This clone was found once. The chain carries TRBV24-1 and TRBJ2-2; 12 nucleotides match TRBD2. The CDR3 length is 16 residues. The ends lost 12 bases at V and 5 bases at J; junction bases unmatched: 12. Germline assignment: CDR1 KGHDR and CDR2 SFDVKD. The DNA of the CDR3 is TGTGCCGCCAAAAGGTCCGGGACTAGCGGGACCGGGGAGCTGTTTTTT. Translated, it gives CAAKRSGTSGTGELFF.

The gene calls are TRBV10-1 and TRBJ2-2; D not resolved. The CDR3 is made up of 16 amino acids. Trimming took off 0 bases at V and 3 bases at J, with 11 bases between the two ends. The germline CDR1 and CDR2 sequences are WNHNN and SYGVQD (reference sequence). CDR3 sequence: CASSESATLYTGELFF. CDR3 coding DNA: TGCGCCAGCAGTGAGTCAGCGACTCTTTACACCGGGGAGCTGTTTTTT.

The chain carries TRBV27 and TRBJ1-4, with D possibly being TRBD1 (5 bases). Trimming shortened V by 3 bases and J by 6 bases, and 8 bases separated the two germline ends. Germline V gene data show CDR1 as MNHEY and CDR2 as SMNVEV (reference sequence). The CDR3 length is 13 residues. CDR3 residues: CASSFRGDEKLFF. CDR3 nucleotide sequence: TGTGCCAGCAGTTTCCGGGGGGATGAAAAACTGTTTTTT.

The chain joins TRBV30 to TRBJ1-2, with D possibly being TRBD1 (5 bases). V lost 1 base, J lost 12 bases, and 15 bases lay in between. The CDR3 has 12 residues. The germline CDR1 and CDR2 sequences are GTSNPN and SVGIG (reference sequence). Written as DNA, the CDR3 is TGTGCCTGGAGTGCCGACCGGGGGGGTGACACCTTC. Translating it yields CAWSADRGGDTF.

V usage is TRBV28 and J usage is TRBJ2-4; 15 nucleotides line up with TRBD2. Germline loops: CDR1 MDHEN, CDR2 SYDVKM. The CDR3 is 16 residues long. With V trimmed by 5 bases and J by 8 bases, 7 bases remained unmatched. For the CDR3, the DNA is TGTGCCAGCAGTCCTCGGACTAGCGGGAGGGAGGACATTCAGTACTTC. Translating gives CASSPRTSGREDIQYF.

The V call is TRBV18, the J call TRBJ1-6; 11 nucleotides match TRBD1. Germline lookup yields CDR1 KGHSH and CDR2 LQKENI. Trimming took 2 bases from V and 2 from J; bases not matched to a gene: 5. This CDR3 has 18 residues. This CDR3 is CASSPRTGGITYNSPLHF. CDR3 coding DNA: TGTGCCAGCTCACCAAGGACAGGGGGCATAACCTATAATTCACCCCTCCACTTT.

The gene calls are TRBV12-3 or TRBV12-4 and TRBJ2-5, with TRBD1 matching over 7 bases. J gave up 2 bases and V 10 bases, and 7 bases lay outside the gene matches. The CDR3 is 13 residues long. The DNA for the CDR3 is TGTGCCACCCACCGCAGGGGGCAAGAGACCCAGTACTTC. Translated, it gives CATHRRGQETQYF.

The rearrangement joins TRBV6-5 to TRBJ1-1; no definite D call. Germline V gene data show CDR1 as MNHEY and CDR2 as SVGAGI. The CDR3 has 11 amino acids. Trimming shortened V by 4 bases and J by 7 bases, and 7 bases separated the two germline ends. The CDR3 region is CASSSHIEAFF. The DNA for the CDR3 is TGTGCCAGCAGTTCACATATTGAAGCTTTCTTT.

The rearrangement links TRBV6-5 to TRBJ1-4; 7 bases are a match to TRBD1. The CDR3 length is 14 residues. In germline, CDR1 is MNHEY, CDR2 SVGAGI. J lost 4 bases, V lost 4 bases, and 3 bases had no gene match. Here the CDR3 DNA reads TGTGCCAGCAGTTTCCGGGACAGTAATGAAAAACTGTTTTTT. As protein: CASSFRDSNEKLFF.

The chain carries TRBV7-2 and TRBJ2-2; tentatively, D is TRBD2 (7 bases). The germline V gene encodes CDR1 SGHTA and CDR2 FQGNSA. V gave up 8 bases and J gave up 6 bases, with 19 bases separating them. There are 15 residues in the CDR3. CDR3 protein: CASREGGVVAGELFF. The CDR3 DNA reads as TGTGCCAGCCGGGAAGGGGGGGTAGTCGCCGGGGAGCTGTTTTTT.

The chain couples TRBV18 to TRBJ2-7; TRBD2 agrees at 9 bases. This CDR3 contains 13 residues. With V trimmed by 3 bases and J by 6 bases, 3 bases remained unmatched. Germline CDR1 is KGHSH and CDR2 is LQKENI. The CDR3 protein is CASSPGTSTEQYF. CDR3 coding DNA: TGTGCCAGCTCACCGGGGACTAGCACCGAGCAGTACTTC.

Note on this clone: This same CDR3 is encoded by further DNA sequences in the sample. V is TRBV7-2 and J is TRBJ2-7; TRBD2 agrees at 8 bases. Germline V CDR1 and CDR2: SGHTA, FQGNSA. J gave up 3 bases and V 5 bases, and 9 bases lay outside the gene matches. This CDR3 is 15 amino acids long. CDR3 coding DNA: TGTGCCAGCAGCCTTATAGCGGGGAATCACTACGAGCAGTACTTC. This codes for CASSLIAGNHYEQYF.

The J gene is TRBJ1-4, the V gene TRBV14; 12 bases match TRBD1. Trimming cost V 5 bases and J 5 bases; bases outside gene matches: 3. The CDR3 loop spans 15 amino acids. CDR1 is SGHDN and CDR2 is FVKESK in the germline V gene. DNA of the CDR3: TGTGCCAGCAGCTCGGGACAGGGGGCGAATGAAAAACTGTTTTTT. Amino acid sequence: CASSSGQGANEKLFF.

This chain joins TRBV19 and TRBJ1-2, with 7 positions matching TRBD1. The V and J ends lost 7 bases and 7 bases, in that order; junction bases with no gene match: 12. The CDR3 runs 14 residues. Germline CDR1 LNHDA, CDR2 SQIVND (reference sequence). The CDR3 spells CASTQTGQSGGYTF. CDR3 in DNA: TGTGCCAGTACCCAGACAGGGCAGTCGGGTGGCTACACCTTC. The full variable domain, rest sourced from reference TRBV19 and TRBJ1-2, is DGGITQSPKYLFRKEGQNVTLSCEQNLNHDAMYWYRQDPGQGLRLIYYSQIVNDFQKGDIAEGYSVSREKKESFPLTVTSAQKNPTAFYLCASTQTGQSGGYTFGSGTRLTVV.

The V call is TRBV5-5, the J call TRBJ1-5; 10 bases are a match to TRBD1. The V gene end was trimmed by 4 bases and the J gene end by 5 bases; junction bases not matched to a gene: 3. The CDR3 length is 14 residues. CDR1 is SGHKS and CDR2 is YYEKEE in the germline V gene (reference sequence). Here the CDR3 reads CASSPGTGDQPQHF. The CDR3 region has the DNA TGTGCCAGCAGCCCCGGGACAGGGGATCAGCCCCAGCATTTT.

This chain uses TRBV24-1 with TRBJ2-7; tentatively, D is TRBD2 (6 bases). Trimming cost V 5 bases and J 7 bases, with 8 bases left between them. Germline V gives CDR1 KGHDR, CDR2 SFDVKD. The CDR3 sequence is 11 residues long. The CDR3 bases are TGTGCCACCAGTGGGGGGAGGGAGCAGTACTTC. Its protein product is CATSGGREQYF.

J is TRBJ2-7 and V is TRBV10-2; TRBD2 matches 9 bases. This CDR3 is 13 amino acids long. Trimming at V came to 6 bases and at J to 1 base, leaving 1 base not matched to a gene. The germline V gene encodes CDR1 WSHSY and CDR2 SAAADI. The CDR3 is CASRTSGSYEQYF. The CDR3 DNA reads as TGCGCCAGCAGGACTAGCGGATCCTACGAGCAGTACTTC.

This clone was seen once. The chain employs TRBV5-1 and TRBJ2-3, with 10 positions matching TRBD1. V lost 8 bases and J lost 2; bases outside the gene matches: 5. The CDR3 has 14 residues. The germline V gene encodes CDR1 SGHRS and CDR2 YFSETQ. The CDR3 nucleotides are TGCGCCAGTTTCGACAGGGGGCACACAGATACGCAGTATTTT. It translates to CASFDRGHTDTQYF.

The CDR3 DNA sequence: TGTGCCAGCAGCAAGTTGACAGGGGGCGCGACCTACAATGAGCAGTTCTTC. Translation: CASSKLTGGATYNEQFF. V usage is TRBV6-2 or TRBV6-3 and J usage is TRBJ2-1; 10 bases align to TRBD1. Trimming cost V 6 bases and J 2 bases; bases outside gene matches: 10. The germline V gene has CDR1 MNHEY and CDR2 SVGEGT. This CDR3 region has 17 residues.

This clone was seen more than once but under ten times. The chain carries TRBV28 and TRBJ1-2; perhaps TRBD1 as D (6 bases). Trimming removed 7 bases at V and 1 base at J, with 13 bases between. Germline V gives CDR1 MDHEN, CDR2 SYDVKM. The CDR3 runs 14 residues. The CDR3 bases are TGTGCCAGCATCACCTTCAGGGGTAACTATGGCTACACCTTC. This translates into CASITFRGNYGYTF.

V and J are TRBV19 and TRBJ2-1; TRBD2 matches at 10 bases. J gave up 5 bases and V 4 bases, and 17 bases lay outside the gene matches. The germline V gene has CDR1 LNHDA and CDR2 SQIVND (reference sequence). The CDR3 runs 19 residues. CDR3 nucleotide sequence: TGTGCCAGTAGTAAAAGAGCTAGCGGGGGTTCCAGTAGAGACAATGAGCAGTTCTTC. It encodes CASSKRASGGSSRDNEQFF.

V gene TRBV2 combines with J gene TRBJ1-4; the D gene is possibly TRBD1 (6 bases). Germline V lookup: CDR1 SNHLY, CDR2 FYNNEI. Trimming left V 4 bases short and J 4 bases short, with 10 bases between. The length of the CDR3 is 14 residues. The DNA for the CDR3 is TGTGCCAGCAGTGGGGGGCGGAGTAATGAAAAACTGTTTTTT. It is translated as CASSGGRSNEKLFF. The full variable domain, its missing parts supplied by reference TRBV2 and TRBJ1-4, is EPEVTQTPSHQVTQMGQEVILRCVPISNHLYFYWYRQILGQKVEFLVSFYNNEISEKSEIFDDQFSVERPDGSNFTLKIRSTKLEDSAMYFCASSGGRSNEKLFFGSGTQLSVL.